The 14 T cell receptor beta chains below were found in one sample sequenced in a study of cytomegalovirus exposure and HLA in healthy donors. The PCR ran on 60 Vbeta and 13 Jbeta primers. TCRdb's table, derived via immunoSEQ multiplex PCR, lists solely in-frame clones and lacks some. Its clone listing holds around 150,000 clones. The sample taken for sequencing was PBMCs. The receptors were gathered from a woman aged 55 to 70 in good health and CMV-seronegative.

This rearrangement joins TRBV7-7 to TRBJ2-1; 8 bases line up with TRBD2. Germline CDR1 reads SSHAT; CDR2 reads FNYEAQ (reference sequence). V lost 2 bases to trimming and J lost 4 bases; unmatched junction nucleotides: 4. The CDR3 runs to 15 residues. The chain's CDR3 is CASSLRGGKYNEQFF. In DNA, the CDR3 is TGTGCCAGCAGCTTACGGGGGGGCAAATACAATGAGCAGTTCTTC.

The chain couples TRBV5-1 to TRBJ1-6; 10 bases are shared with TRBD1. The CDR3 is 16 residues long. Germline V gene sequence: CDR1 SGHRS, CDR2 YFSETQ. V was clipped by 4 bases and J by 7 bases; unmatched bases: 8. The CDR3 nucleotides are TGCGCCAGCAGCCCAACCCCGGGACAGGGGAATTCACCCCTCCACTTT. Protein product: CASSPTPGQGNSPLHF.

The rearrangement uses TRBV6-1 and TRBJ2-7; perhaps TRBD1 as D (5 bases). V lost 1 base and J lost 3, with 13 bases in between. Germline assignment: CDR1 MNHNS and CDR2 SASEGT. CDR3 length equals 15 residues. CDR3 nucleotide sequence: TGTGCCAGCAGTGAAGGACAGACTTACCTCTACGAGCAGTACTTC. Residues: CASSEGQTYLYEQYF.

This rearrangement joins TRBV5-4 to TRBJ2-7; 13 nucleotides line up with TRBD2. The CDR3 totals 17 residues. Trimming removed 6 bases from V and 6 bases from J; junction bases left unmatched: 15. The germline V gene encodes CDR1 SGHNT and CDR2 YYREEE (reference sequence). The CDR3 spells CASTRLAGGRTPGEQYF. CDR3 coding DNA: TGTGCCAGCACTCGACTAGCGGGGGGCCGAACCCCCGGCGAGCAGTACTTC.

The CDR3 reads CASSLRQGFNEQYF. The CDR3 DNA is TGTGCCAGCAGCTTACGACAGGGGTTCAACGAGCAGTACTTC. This chain uses TRBV7-2 with TRBJ2-7; 8 bases are a match to TRBD1. The CDR3 covers 14 residues. Germline V lookup: CDR1 SGHTA, CDR2 FQGNSA. The V gene end was trimmed by 2 bases and the J gene end by 5 bases; junction bases not matched to a gene: 5. The full variable domain, completed using reference TRBV7-2 and TRBJ2-7, is GAGVSQSPSNKVTEKGKDVELRCDPISGHTALYWYRQSLGQGLEFLIYFQGNSAPDKSGLPSDRFSAERTGGSVSTLTIQRTQQEDSAVYLCASSLRQGFNEQYFGPGTRLTVT.

CDR3 nucleotide sequence: TGTGCCAGCAGTTTGGGGCGGAATGGGGGCTACACTGAAGCTTTCTTT. Amino acid sequence: CASSLGRNGGYTEAFF. V gene TRBV27 combines with J gene TRBJ1-1; a weak D match, TRBD1 (6 bases). The CDR3 runs 16 residues. Trimming left V 3 bases short and J 3 bases short, with 17 bases between. From germline, CDR1 is MNHEY and CDR2 SMNVEV (reference sequence).

The DNA for the CDR3 is TGTGCCTGGAGTGGCAGCCTGAGGAATCAGCCCCAGCATTTT. Translating it yields CAWSGSLRNQPQHF. The J gene is TRBJ1-5, the V gene TRBV30; D call uncertain. Germline assignment: CDR1 GTSNPN and CDR2 SVGIG (reference sequence). The V end lost 1 base, the J end lost 4 bases, and 11 bases lay between the germline ends. The CDR3 contains 14 residues.

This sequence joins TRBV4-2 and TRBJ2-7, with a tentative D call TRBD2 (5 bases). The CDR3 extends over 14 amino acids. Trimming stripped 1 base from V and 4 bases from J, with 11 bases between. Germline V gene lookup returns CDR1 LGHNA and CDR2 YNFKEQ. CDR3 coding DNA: TGTGCCAGCAGCCAAGTCTCTAGAGGGTACGAGCAGTACTTC. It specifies CASSQVSRGYEQYF.

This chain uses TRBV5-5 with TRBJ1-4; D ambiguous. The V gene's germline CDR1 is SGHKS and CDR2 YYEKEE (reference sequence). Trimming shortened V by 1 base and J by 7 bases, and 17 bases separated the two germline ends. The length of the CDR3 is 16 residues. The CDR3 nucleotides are TGTGCCAGCAGCTTGTTCTTTTTAACCTCGGGTGAAAAACTGTTTTTT. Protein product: CASSLFFLTSGEKLFF.

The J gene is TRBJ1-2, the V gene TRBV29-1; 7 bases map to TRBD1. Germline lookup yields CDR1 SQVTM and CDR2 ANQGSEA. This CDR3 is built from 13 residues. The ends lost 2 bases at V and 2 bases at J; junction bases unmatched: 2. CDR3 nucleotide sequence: TGCAGCGTTGAACTACAGGGGAACTATGGCTACACCTTC. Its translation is CSVELQGNYGYTF.

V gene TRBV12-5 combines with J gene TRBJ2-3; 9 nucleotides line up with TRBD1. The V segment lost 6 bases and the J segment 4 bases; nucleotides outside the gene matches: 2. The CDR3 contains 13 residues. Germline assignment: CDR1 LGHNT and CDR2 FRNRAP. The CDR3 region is CASGGQGPDTQYF. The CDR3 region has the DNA TGTGCTAGTGGCGGACAGGGGCCAGATACGCAGTATTTT.

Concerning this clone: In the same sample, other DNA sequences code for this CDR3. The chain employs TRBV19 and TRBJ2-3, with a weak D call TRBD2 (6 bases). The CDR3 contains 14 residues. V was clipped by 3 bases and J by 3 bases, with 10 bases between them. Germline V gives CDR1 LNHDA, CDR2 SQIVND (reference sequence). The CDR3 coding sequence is TGTGCCAGTAGTATTGTTCGGGGGACAGATACGCAGTATTTT. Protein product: CASSIVRGTDTQYF.

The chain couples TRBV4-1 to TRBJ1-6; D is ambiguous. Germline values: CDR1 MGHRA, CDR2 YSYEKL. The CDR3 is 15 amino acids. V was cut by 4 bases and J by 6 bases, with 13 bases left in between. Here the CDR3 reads CASSLLGGTNSPLHF. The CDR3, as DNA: TGCGCCAGCAGCCTCCTCGGCGGTACTAATTCACCCCTCCACTTT.

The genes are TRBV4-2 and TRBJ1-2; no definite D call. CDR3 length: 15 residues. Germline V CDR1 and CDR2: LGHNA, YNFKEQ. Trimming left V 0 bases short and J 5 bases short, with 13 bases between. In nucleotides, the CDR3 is TGTGCCAGCAGCCAAGATAGAGGTTCGGCATATGGCTACACCTTC. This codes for CASSQDRGSAYGYTF.